The present T cell receptor (beta chain) was sequenced within a study of CD8+ T cells in alopecia areata. Study information: Oral tofacitinib, 5 to 10 mg twice daily, was given in an open-label trial.

Treatment here: oral pan-JAK inhibitor, 5-10 mg twice daily. Deletions cut 7 bases from V and 0 bases from J, with 12 bases between. This CDR3 has 13 residues. Germline V lookup: CDR1 SQVTM, CDR2 ANQGSEA. Following extraction, RNA underwent reverse transcription to cDNA, which served as the sequencing template. The method was immunoSEQ multiplex PCR; TCRdb's version includes in-frame clones alone and lacks a portion of them. The table shows some 210,000 clones, with approximately 70% occurring only once. This sequence was found in a human donor with alopecia areata. The input for sequencing was CD4+ T cells sorted from blood, taken around week 44, from a patient treated with tofacitinib. The chain joins TRBV29-1 to TRBJ1-1; D gene unclear. CDR3 in DNA: TGCAGCGGGGCGGGTCGGATGAACACTGAAGCTTTCTTT. This codes for CSGAGRMNTEAFF.